This entry describes one TCR beta chain. Its antigen remains unidentified. The sample is drawn from a study of T cell responses to AZD1222 COVID-19 vaccine. Study-level findings and limits: Increased Spike-specific TCR breadth and depth were observed after two AZD1222 doses. Clonal diversity was possibly underestimated, and white British individuals and females predominated among donors. Sampled repertoires all dated from after the peak T cell response.

Germline CDR1 LGHNA, CDR2 YNFKEQ. The CDR3 is 16 amino acids. The V gene lost 1 base and the J gene lost 0 bases, with 7 bases spanning the gap. Profiled with immunoSEQ multiplex PCR; TCRdb holds only in-frame clones, not every one. The sample has some 130,000 clones, approximately 90% seen once. Sequencing was performed on peripheral blood, taken 28 days after the second AZD1222 dose. This TCR was sampled from an adult who received the AZD1222 COVID-19 vaccine. The chain combines TRBV4-2 with TRBJ1-6, with no clear D. Here the CDR3 reads CASSQGVSSYNSPLHF. CDR3 bases: TGTGCCAGCAGCCAAGGGGTGAGCTCCTATAATTCACCCCTCCACTTT.